This is a list of T cell receptor beta chains from one sample in a study of T-cell memory formation after mild COVID-19. Using its own MiXCR run on the 5' RACE reads, TCRdb lists one record per CDR3 protein. The sample has just over 400,000 distinct CDR3 sequences; 20% to 30% are singletons. Source material: PBMCs or a T cell subset sorted from them (not recorded which). These TCRs come from an adult woman who had mild COVID-19 (a few samples of this study predate the infection). Cell type and time point are not known. Each CDR3 is given with its conserved first and last residue. The D gene is left open where the match is weak. Expanded clones are given a class, and other clones once, few, many or no size at all.

clone size	V gene	J gene	D gene	CDR3 DNA	CDR3 protein
few	TRBV4-3	TRBJ2-7	TRBD2	TGCGCCAGCAGCCAGGATTCGACTAGCGCCGAGCAGTACTTC	CASSQDSTSAEQYF
few	TRBV9	TRBJ2-5	-	TGTGCCAGCAGCGTAAGCCCAGATGGAGGTGGGGAGACCCAGTACTTC	CASSVSPDGGGETQYF
-	TRBV20-1	TRBJ2-1	-	TGCAGTGCTAGAGGTACCACGATCCTATCAATCTACAATGAGCAGTTCTTC	CSARGTTILSIYNEQFF
few	TRBV24-1	TRBJ2-5	TRBD1	TGTGCCACCAGTGATCCGACAGGGGACGAAGAGACCCAGTACTTC	CATSDPTGDEETQYF
-	TRBV12-3/TRBV12-4	TRBJ2-5	-	TGTGCCAGCAGTTTAGAGAGGCTAGCCGGAGGGTCCCAAGAGACCCAGTACTTC	CASSLERLAGGSQETQYF
few	TRBV20-1	TRBJ2-3	-	TGCAGTGCTAGAGATAGCGTTAAAGCGCAGTATTTT	CSARDSVKAQYF
few	TRBV6-2/TRBV6-3	TRBJ2-7	-	TGTGCCAGCAGTTACAAAGGGCCCTACGAGCAGTACTTC	CASSYKGPYEQYF
many	TRBV29-1	TRBJ2-5	-	TGCAGCGTTGAAAAGGGCCGGCGTGAGACCCAGTACTTC	CSVEKGRRETQYF
-	TRBV6-1	TRBJ2-3	TRBD1	TGTGCCCTTTGGGAGACCATCGACAGGGGGCAGGATGATGCGCAGTATTTT	CALWETIDRGQDDAQYF
few	TRBV7-9	TRBJ1-2	TRBD1	TGTGCCAGCAGCTACACCACCGCCGGGACAGCTGGTTATGGCTACACCTTC	CASSYTTAGTAGYGYTF
few	TRBV7-9	TRBJ2-5	-	TGTGCCAGCAGCCCCCCCCCGGGACATCTTAATAAAGAGACCCAGTACTTC	CASSPPPGHLNKETQYF
-	TRBV4-1	TRBJ2-2	-	TGCGCCAGCAGCCAAGCCCCTCCTCAGAACACCGGGGAGCTGTTTTTT	CASSQAPPQNTGELFF
-	TRBV15	TRBJ1-1	-	TGTGCCACCAGCAGGTCTAGTGGGGGGCGCCCGGTAAGATTTACTGAAGCTTTCTTT	CATSRSSGGRPVRFTEAFF
few	TRBV28	TRBJ2-7	-	TGTGCCAGCAGTTTCCATGCCGGAACCTACGAGCAGTACTTC	CASSFHAGTYEQYF
-	TRBV5-1	TRBJ2-1	TRBD2	TGCGCCAGCAGCCTCGGGACTAGCGGGAGAGGTGAGCAGTTCTTC	CASSLGTSGRGEQFF
few	TRBV11-2	TRBJ1-1	-	TGTGCCAGCAGCTTAGATCAGCTGAACACTGAAGCTTTCTTT	CASSLDQLNTEAFF